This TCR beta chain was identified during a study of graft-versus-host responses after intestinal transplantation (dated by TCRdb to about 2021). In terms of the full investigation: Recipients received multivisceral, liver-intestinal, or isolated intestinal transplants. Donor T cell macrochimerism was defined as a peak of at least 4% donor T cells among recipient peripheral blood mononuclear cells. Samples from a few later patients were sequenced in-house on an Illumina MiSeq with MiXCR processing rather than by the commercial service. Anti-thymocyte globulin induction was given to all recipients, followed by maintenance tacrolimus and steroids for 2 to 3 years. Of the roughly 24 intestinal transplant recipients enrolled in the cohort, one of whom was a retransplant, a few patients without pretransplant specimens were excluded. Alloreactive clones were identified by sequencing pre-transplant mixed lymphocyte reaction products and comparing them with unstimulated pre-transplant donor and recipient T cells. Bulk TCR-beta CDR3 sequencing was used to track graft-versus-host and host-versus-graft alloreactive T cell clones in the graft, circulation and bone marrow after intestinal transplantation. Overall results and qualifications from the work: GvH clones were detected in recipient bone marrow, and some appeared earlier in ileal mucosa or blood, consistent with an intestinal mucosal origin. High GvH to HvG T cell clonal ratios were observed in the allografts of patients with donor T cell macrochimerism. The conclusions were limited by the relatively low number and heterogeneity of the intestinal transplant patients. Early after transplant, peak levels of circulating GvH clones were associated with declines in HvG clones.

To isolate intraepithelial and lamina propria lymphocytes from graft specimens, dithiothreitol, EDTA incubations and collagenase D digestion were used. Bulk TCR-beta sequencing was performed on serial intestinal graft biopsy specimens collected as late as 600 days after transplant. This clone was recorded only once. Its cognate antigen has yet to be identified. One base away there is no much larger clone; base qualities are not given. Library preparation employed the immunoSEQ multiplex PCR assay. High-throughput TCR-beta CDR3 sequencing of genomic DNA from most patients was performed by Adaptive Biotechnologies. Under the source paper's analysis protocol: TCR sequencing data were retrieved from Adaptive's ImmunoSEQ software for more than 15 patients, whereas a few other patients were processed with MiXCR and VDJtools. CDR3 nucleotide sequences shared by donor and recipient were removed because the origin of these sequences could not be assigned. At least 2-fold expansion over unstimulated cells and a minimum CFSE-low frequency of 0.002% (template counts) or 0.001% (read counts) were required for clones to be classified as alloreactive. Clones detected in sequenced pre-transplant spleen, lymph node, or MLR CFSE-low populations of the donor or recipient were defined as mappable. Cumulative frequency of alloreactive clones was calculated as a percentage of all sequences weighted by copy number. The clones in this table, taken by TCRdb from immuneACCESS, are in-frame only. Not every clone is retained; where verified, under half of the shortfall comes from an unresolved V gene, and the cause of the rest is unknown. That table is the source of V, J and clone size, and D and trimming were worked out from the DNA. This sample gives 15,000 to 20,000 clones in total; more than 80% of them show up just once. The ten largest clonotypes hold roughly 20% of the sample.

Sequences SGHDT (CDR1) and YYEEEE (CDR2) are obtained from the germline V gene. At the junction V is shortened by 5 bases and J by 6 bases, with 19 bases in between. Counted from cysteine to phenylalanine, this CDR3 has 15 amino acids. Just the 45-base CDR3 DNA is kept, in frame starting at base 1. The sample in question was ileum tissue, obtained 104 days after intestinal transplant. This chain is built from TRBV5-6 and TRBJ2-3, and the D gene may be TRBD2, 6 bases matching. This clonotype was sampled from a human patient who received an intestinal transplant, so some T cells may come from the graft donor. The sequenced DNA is TGTGCCAGCAGGGACTGGGGGGAACTTCTGGATACGCAGTATTTT. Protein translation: CASRDWGELLDTQYF.